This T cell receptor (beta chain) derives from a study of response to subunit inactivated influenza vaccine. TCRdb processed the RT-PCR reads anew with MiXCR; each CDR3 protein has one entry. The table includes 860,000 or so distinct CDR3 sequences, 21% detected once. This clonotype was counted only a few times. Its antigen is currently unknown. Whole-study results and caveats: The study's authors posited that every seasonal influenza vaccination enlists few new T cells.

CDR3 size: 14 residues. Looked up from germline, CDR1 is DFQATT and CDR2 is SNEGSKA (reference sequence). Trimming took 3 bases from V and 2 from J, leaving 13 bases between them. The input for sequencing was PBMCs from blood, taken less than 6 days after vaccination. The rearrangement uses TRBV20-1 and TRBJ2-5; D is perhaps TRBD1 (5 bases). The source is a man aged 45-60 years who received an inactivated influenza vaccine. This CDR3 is CSASGQGQQETQYF. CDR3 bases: TGCAGTGCTAGTGGCCAGGGTCAGCAAGAGACCCAGTACTTC.